These T cell receptor beta chains were read from a single sample in a study of CDR3 diversity in severe acne. Via MiXCR, TCRdb re-called the PCR reads, giving one row per CDR3 protein. The sample gives fewer than 90,000 distinct CDR3 sequences, around 50% of which show up once; around a tenth is in the top ten. Sequenced material: blood. These receptors came from a male donor with severe acne vulgaris. Each CDR3 is given without its conserved first and last residue. D genes are given only for firm matches. A clone size is listed for some rows: how often the clone was seen (once, few, many), or a class if it is expanded.

TRBV20-1	TRBJ1-1	many	.	SARREVEAF
TRBV7-2	TRBJ2-3	.	TRBD2	ASSPSGSSNTQY
TRBV20-1	TRBJ1-2	.	.	SANTELNRYGYT
TRBV24-1	TRBJ1-5	many	.	ATSDATDGNQPQH
TRBV27	TRBJ2-3	few	.	ASSLMTTDTQY
TRBV7-2	TRBJ2-7	.	TRBD2	ASSPTNPSGAYEQY
TRBV7-8	TRBJ2-5	many	TRBD2	ASSEGLGGGETQY
TRBV5-4	TRBJ2-7	.	TRBD1	ASSPGTGGSYEQY
TRBV12-3/TRBV12-4	TRBJ2-1	.	TRBD2	ASSRTSGKPF
TRBV4-1	TRBJ2-7	medium-sized	.	ASSQGAGMYEQY
TRBV5-4	TRBJ2-7	.	.	ASSLLPGPYEQY
TRBV29-1	TRBJ2-1	medium-sized	.	SVDWQGQYNEQF